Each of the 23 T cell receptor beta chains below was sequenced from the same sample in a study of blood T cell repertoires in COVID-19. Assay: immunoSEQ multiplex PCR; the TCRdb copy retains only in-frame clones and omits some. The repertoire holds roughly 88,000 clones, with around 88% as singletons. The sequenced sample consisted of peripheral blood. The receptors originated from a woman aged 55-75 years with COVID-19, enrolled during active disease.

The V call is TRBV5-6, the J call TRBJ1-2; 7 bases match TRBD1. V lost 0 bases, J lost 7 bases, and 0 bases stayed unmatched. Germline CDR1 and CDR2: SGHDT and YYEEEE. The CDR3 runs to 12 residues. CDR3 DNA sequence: TGTGCCAGCAGCTTGGACAGGGGTGGCTACACCTTC. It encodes CASSLDRGGYTF.

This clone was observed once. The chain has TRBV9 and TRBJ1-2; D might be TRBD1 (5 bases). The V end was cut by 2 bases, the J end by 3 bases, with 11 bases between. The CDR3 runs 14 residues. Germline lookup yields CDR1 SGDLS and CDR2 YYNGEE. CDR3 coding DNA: TGTGCCAGCAGCGTCTCCCGCAGGGACTATGGCTACACCTTC. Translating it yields CASSVSRRDYGYTF. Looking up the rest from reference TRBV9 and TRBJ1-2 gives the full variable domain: DSGVTQTPKHLITATGQRVTLRCSPRSGDLSVYWYQQSLDQGLQFLIQYYNGEERAKGNILERFSAQQFPDLHSELNLSSLELGDSALYFCASSVSRRDYGYTFGSGTRLTVV.

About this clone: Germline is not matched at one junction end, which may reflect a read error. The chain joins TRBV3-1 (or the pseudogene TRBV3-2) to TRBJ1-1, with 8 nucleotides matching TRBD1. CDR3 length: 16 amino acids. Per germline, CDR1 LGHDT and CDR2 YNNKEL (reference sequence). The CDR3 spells CASSPKSRGPNAEAFF. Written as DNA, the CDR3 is TGTGCCAGCAGCCCTAAAAGCAGGGGGCCGAACGCTGAAGCTTTCTTT.

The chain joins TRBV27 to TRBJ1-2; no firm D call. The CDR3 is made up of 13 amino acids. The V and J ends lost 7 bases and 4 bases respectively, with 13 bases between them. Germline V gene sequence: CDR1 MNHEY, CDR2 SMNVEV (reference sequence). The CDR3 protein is CASKPDGVYGYTF. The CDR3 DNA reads TGTGCCAGCAAGCCAGACGGAGTCTATGGCTACACCTTC.

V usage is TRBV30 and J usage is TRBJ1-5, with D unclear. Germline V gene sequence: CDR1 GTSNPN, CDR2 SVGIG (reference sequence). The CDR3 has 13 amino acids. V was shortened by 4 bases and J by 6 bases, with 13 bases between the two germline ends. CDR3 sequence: CAWTPGGAQPQHF. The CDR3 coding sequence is TGTGCCTGGACCCCAGGAGGAGCTCAGCCCCAGCATTTT. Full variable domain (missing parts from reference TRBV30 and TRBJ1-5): SQTIHQWPATLVQPVGSPLSLECTVEGTSNPNLYWYRQAAGRGLQLLFYSVGIGQISSEVPQNLSASRPQDRQFILSSKKLLLSDSGFYLCAWTPGGAQPQHFGDGTRLSIL.

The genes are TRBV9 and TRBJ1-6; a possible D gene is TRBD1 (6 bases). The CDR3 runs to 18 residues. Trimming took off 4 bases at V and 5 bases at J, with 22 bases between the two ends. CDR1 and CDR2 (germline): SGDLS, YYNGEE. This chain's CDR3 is CASSPNPGHLPNNSPLHF. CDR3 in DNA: TGTGCCAGCAGCCCCAATCCGGGACACCTACCAAATAATTCACCCCTCCACTTT.

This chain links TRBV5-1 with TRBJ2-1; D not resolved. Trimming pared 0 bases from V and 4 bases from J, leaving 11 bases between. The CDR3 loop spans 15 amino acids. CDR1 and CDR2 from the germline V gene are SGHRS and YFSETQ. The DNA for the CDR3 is TGCGCCAGCAGCTTGGTGTTAGGAGAGTACAATGAGCAGTTCTTC. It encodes CASSLVLGEYNEQFF.

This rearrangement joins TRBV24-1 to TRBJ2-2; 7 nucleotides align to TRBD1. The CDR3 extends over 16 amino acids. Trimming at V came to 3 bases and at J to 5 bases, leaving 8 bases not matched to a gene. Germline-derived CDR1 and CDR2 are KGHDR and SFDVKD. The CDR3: CATSDPPTGRTGELFF. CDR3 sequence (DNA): TGTGCCACCAGTGATCCCCCGACAGGGAGAACCGGGGAGCTGTTTTTT.

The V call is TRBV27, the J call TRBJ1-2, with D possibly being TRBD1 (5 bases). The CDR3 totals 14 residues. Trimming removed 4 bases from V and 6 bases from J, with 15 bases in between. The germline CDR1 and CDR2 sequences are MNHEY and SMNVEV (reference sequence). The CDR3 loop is CASSSPSLGHGYTF. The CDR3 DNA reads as TGTGCCAGCAGTTCCCCATCCCTGGGGCATGGCTACACCTTC.

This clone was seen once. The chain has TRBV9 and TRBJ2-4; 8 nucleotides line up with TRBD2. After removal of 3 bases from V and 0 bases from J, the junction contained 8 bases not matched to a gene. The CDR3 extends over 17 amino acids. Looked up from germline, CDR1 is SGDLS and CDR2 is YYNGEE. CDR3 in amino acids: CASSGSGGALAKNIQYF. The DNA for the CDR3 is TGTGCCAGCAGCGGCTCCGGGGGGGCCCTAGCCAAAAACATTCAGTACTTC.

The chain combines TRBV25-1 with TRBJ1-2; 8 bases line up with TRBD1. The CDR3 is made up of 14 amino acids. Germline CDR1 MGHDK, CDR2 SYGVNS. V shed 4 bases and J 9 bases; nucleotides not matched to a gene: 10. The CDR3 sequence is CASSGFQQGERYTF. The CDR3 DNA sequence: TGTGCCAGCAGTGGATTTCAACAGGGGGAACGCTACACCTTC.

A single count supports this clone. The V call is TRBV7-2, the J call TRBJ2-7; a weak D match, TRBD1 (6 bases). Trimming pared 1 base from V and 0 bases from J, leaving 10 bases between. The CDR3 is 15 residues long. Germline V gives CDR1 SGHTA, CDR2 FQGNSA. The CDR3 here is CASSLEQGPSYEQYF. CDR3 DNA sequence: TGTGCCAGCAGCTTAGAACAGGGTCCCTCCTACGAGCAGTACTTC.

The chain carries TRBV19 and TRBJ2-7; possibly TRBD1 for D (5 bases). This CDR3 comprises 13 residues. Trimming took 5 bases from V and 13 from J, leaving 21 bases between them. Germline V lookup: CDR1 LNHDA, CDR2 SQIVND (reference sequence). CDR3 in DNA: TGTGCCAGTAGTGACAGAAACTCCTTATCTCCCTACTTC. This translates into CASSDRNSLSPYF.

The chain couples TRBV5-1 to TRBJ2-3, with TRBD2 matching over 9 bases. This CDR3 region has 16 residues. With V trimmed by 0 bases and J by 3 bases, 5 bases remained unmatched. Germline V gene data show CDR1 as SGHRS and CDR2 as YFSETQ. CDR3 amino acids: CASSLAFSGGTDTQYF. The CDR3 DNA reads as TGCGCCAGCAGCTTGGCCTTTAGCGGGGGTACAGATACGCAGTATTTT.

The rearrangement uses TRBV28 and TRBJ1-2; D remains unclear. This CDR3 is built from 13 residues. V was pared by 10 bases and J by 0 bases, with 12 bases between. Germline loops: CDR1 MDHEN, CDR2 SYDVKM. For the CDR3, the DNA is TGTGCCACCTTGGCAGGTCCTAACTATGGCTACACCTTC. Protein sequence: CATLAGPNYGYTF.

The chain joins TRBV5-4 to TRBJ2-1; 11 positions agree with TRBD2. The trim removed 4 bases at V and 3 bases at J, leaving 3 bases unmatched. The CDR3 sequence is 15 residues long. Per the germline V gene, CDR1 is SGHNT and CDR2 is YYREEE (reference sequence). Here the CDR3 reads CASSATSGGYNEQFF. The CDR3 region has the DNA TGTGCCAGCAGCGCCACTAGCGGGGGCTACAATGAGCAGTTCTTC. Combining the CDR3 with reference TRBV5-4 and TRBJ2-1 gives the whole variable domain ETGVTQSPTHLIKTRGQQVTLRCSSQSGHNTVSWYQQALGQGPQFIFQYYREEENGRGNFPPRFSGLQFPNYSSELNVNALELDDSALYLCASSATSGGYNEQFFGPGTRLTVL.

Here the CDR3 reads CASRPDRDNSPLHF. CDR3 coding DNA: TGTGCCAGCAGACCGGACAGGGACAATTCACCCCTCCACTTT. This chain links TRBV28 with TRBJ1-6, with 8 nucleotides matching TRBD1. Germline-derived CDR1 and CDR2 are MDHEN and SYDVKM. V lost 6 bases to trimming and J lost 7 bases; unmatched junction nucleotides: 5. The CDR3 contains 14 residues.

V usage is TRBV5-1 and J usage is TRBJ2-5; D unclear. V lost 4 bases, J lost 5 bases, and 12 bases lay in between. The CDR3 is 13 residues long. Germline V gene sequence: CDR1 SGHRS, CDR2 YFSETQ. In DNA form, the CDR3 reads TGCGCCAGCAGCCCGCAGGAAGTCGAGACCCAGTACTTC. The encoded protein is CASSPQEVETQYF.

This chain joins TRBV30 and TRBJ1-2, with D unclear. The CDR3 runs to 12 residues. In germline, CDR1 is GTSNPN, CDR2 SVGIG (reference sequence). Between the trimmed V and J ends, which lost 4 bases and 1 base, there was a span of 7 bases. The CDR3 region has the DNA TGTGCCTGGACCAGCGGTAACTATGGCTACACCTTC. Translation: CAWTSGNYGYTF.

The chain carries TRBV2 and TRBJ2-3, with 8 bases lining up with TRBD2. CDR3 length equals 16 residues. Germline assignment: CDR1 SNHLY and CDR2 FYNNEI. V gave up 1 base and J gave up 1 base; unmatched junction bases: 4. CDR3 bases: TGTGCCAGCAGTGAAGGGCGGGGGGCCCGCACAGATACGCAGTATTTT. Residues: CASSEGRGARTDTQYF. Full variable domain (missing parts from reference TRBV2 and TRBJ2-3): EPEVTQTPSHQVTQMGQEVILRCVPISNHLYFYWYRQILGQKVEFLVSFYNNEISEKSEIFDDQFSVERPDGSNFTLKIRSTKLEDSAMYFCASSEGRGARTDTQYFGPGTRLTVL.

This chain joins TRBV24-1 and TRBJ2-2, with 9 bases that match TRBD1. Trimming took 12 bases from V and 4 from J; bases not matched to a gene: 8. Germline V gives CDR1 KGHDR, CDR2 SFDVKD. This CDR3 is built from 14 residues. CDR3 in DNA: TGTGCCGTTGGGGACAGGGAGGGCACCGGGGAGCTGTTTTTT. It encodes CAVGDREGTGELFF.

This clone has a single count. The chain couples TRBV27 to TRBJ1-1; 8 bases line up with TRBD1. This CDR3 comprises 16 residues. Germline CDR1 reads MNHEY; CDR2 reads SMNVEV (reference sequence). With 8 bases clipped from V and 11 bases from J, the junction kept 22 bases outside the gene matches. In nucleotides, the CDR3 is TGTGCCAGCCGTCCACGAAGCACCACAGGGGGAAAGCGGGCTTTCTTT. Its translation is CASRPRSTTGGKRAFF.

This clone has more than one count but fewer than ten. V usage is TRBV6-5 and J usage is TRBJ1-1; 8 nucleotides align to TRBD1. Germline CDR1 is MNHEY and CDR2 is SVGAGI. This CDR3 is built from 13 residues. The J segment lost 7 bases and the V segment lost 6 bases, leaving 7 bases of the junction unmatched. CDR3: CASSADRAREAFF. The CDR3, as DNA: TGTGCCAGCAGCGCGGACAGGGCCCGTGAAGCTTTCTTT.